What follows are 10 T cell receptor beta chains derived from one specimen sequenced in a study of cytotoxic CD8 clonotypes in ibrutinib-treated CLL. TCRdb's table, derived via immunoSEQ multiplex PCR, lists solely in-frame clones and lacks some. The sample holds about 300,000 clones, roughly 76% seen once. The source material was PBMCs, sampled at disease progression, from a patient treated with ibrutinib. The receptors originated from a human donor with chronic lymphocytic leukemia.

This clone appeared once. V and J are TRBV6-5 and TRBJ2-1; 7 bases agree with TRBD2. This CDR3 contains 15 residues. Trimming at V came to 4 bases and at J to 9 bases, leaving 12 bases not matched to a gene. Looked up from germline, CDR1 is MNHEY and CDR2 is SVGAGI. The CDR3 nucleotides are TGTGCCAGCAGTTGGGAAGGGCGGGAGAATGGTGAGCAGTTCTTC. Its translation is CASSWEGRENGEQFF.

This clone was seen a single time. This chain links TRBV11-2 with TRBJ1-1, with D uncertain. Trimming cost V 1 base and J 4 bases, with 16 bases left between them. The CDR3 sequence is 16 residues long. Per germline, CDR1 SGHAT and CDR2 FQNNGV. CDR3 amino acids: CASSLGSVVLGTEAFF. The DNA of the CDR3 is TGTGCCAGCAGCTTAGGGTCAGTGGTTTTGGGCACTGAAGCTTTCTTT.

The chain uses TRBV7-2 and TRBJ2-7, with 7 bases aligning to TRBD2. The V and J ends lost 5 bases and 3 bases, in that order; junction bases with no gene match: 7. The germline CDR1 and CDR2 sequences are SGHTA and FQGNSA. This CDR3 has 14 residues. In DNA, the CDR3 is TGTGCCAGCAGCCTCGGCTGGGGGGGCTACGAGCAGTACTTC. This sequence encodes CASSLGWGGYEQYF.

The chain joins TRBV7-6 to TRBJ2-7; no reliable D call. Germline V gene data show CDR1 as SGHVS and CDR2 as FNYEAQ. Trimming shortened V by 5 bases and J by 6 bases, and 17 bases separated the two germline ends. The CDR3 runs 14 residues. The CDR3 sequence: CASSTRRTQTEQYF. CDR3 nucleotides: TGTGCCAGCAGCACCCGTCGGACGCAGACCGAGCAGTACTTC.

This clone was counted only a few times. J is TRBJ1-2 and V is TRBV6-1, with D hard to call. This CDR3 contains 13 residues. Per germline, CDR1 MNHNS and CDR2 SASEGT. With 6 bases removed from V and 4 bases from J, the gap between germline ends came to 12 bases. CDR3 bases: TGTGCCAGCAGCTGGGGAGAGGGCTATGGCTACACCTTC. Protein product: CASSWGEGYGYTF.

The rearrangement links TRBV9 to TRBJ2-5; 8 nucleotides agree with TRBD1. Germline CDR1 and CDR2: SGDLS and YYNGEE. The CDR3 has 16 amino acids. V lost 4 bases and J lost 2; bases outside the gene matches: 10. CDR3 nucleotide sequence: TGTGCCAGCAGCCGTGGACAGGGTTTATCTCAAGAGACCCAGTACTTC. It is translated as CASSRGQGLSQETQYF.

This rearrangement joins TRBV28 to TRBJ1-5; no clear D gene. The CDR3 length is 15 residues. Trimming stripped 6 bases from V and 6 bases from J, with 18 bases between. Germline V gives CDR1 MDHEN, CDR2 SYDVKM. CDR3 region: CASSLNGFPGQPQHF. CDR3 nucleotides: TGTGCCAGCAGCCTGAACGGGTTTCCGGGTCAGCCCCAGCATTTT.

The chain recombines TRBV10-2 with TRBJ2-7; TRBD1 might be the D (5 bases). The CDR3 extends over 13 amino acids. CDR1 is WSHSY, CDR2 SAAADI, per germline. The V end was cut by 7 bases, the J end by 4 bases, with 14 bases between. CDR3 DNA sequence: TGCGCCAGCATATCGGACATAACTTACGAGCAGTACTTC. Protein sequence: CASISDITYEQYF.

This chain joins TRBV15 and TRBJ2-2; D unresolved. The CDR3 sequence is 14 residues long. CDR1 LNHNV and CDR2 YYDKDF come from the germline V gene (reference sequence). Trimming pared 1 base from V and 9 bases from J, leaving 12 bases between. CDR3 nucleotide sequence: TGTGCCACCAGCAGAGGACCCGAAACCCGGGAGCTGTTTTTT. Translated, it gives CATSRGPETRELFF.

The chain has TRBV10-1 and TRBJ2-2; TRBD1 might be the D (5 bases). Trimming removed 5 bases from V and 0 bases from J, with 13 bases in between. The CDR3 loop spans 16 amino acids. CDR1 and CDR2 (germline): WNHNN, SYGVQD (reference sequence). The CDR3 DNA is TGCGCCAGCAGTCCCCGACAGCCTTCGAACACCGGGGAGCTGTTTTTT. This sequence encodes CASSPRQPSNTGELFF.